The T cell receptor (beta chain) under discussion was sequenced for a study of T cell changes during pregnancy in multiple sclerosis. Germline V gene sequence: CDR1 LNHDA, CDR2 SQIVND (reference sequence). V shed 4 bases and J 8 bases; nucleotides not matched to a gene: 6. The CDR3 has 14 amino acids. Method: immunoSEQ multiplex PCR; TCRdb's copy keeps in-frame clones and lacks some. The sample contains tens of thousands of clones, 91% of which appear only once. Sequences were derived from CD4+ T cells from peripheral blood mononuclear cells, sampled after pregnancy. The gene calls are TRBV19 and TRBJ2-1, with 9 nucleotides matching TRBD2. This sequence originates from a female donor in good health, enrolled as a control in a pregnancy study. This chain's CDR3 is CASSTAGGRDEQFF. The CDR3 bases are TGTGCCAGTAGTACGGCGGGGGGGAGGGATGAGCAGTTCTTC.